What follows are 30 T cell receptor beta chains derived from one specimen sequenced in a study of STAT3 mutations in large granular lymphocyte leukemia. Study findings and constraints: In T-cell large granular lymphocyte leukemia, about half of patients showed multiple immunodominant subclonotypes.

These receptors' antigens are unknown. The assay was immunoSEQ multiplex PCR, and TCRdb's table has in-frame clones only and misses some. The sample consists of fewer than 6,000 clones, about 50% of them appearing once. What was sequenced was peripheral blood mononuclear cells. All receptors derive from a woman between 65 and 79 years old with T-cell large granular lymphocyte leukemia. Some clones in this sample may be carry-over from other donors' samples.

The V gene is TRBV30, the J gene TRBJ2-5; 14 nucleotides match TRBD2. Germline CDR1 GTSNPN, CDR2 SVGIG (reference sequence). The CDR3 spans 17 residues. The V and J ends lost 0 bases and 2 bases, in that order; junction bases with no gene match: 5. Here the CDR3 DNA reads TGTGCCTGGAGTGTTGGGACTAGCGGGAGTAGGCAAGAGACCCAGTACTTC. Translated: CAWSVGTSGSRQETQYF.

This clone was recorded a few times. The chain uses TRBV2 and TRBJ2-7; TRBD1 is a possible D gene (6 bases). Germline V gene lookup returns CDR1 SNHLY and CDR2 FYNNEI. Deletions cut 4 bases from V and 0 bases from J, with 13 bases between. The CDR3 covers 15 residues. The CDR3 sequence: CASSAPGVISYEQYF. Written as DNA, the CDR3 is TGTGCCAGCAGTGCCCCAGGGGTAATCTCCTACGAGCAGTACTTC.

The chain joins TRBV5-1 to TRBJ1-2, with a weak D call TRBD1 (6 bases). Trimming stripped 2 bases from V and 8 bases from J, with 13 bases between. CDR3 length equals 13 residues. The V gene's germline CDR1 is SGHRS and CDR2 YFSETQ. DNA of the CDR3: TGCGCCAGCAGCTTTGGTAGGGGGTTCGGCTACACCTTC. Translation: CASSFGRGFGYTF. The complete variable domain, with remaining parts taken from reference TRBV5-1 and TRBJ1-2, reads KAGVTQTPRYLIKTRGQQVTLSCSPISGHRSVSWYQQTPGQGLQFLFEYFSETQRNKGNFPGRFSGRQFSNSRSEMNVSTLELGDSALYLCASSFGRGFGYTFGSGTRLTVV.

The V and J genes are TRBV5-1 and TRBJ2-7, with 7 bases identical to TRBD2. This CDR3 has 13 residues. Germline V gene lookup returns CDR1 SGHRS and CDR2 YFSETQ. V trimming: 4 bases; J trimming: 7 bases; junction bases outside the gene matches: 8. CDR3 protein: CASSKGTNPEQYF. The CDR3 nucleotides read TGCGCCAGCAGCAAAGGGACTAATCCGGAGCAGTACTTC.

CDR3 sequence reads: CAWSLGKAYNEQFF. CDR3 bases: TGTGCCTGGAGTCTCGGGAAGGCCTACAATGAGCAGTTCTTC. The J gene is TRBJ2-1, the V gene TRBV30, with D possibly TRBD2 on 5 matching bases. V lost 2 bases and J lost 2, with 10 bases in between. This CDR3 is built from 14 residues. CDR1 GTSNPN and CDR2 SVGIG come from the germline V gene (reference sequence).

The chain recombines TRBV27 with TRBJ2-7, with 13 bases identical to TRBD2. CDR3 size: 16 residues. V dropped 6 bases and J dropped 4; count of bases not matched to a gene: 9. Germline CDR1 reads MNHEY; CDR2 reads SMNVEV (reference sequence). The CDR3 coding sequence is TGTGCCAGCAGCTCGATCCGGACTAGCGGGAGTTACGAGCAGTACTTC. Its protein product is CASSSIRTSGSYEQYF.

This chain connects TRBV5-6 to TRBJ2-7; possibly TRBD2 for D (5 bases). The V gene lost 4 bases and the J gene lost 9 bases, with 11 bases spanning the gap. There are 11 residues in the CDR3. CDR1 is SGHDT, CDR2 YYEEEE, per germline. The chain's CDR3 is CASSQAEVQYF. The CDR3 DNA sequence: TGTGCCAGCAGCCAAGCGGAGGTGCAGTACTTC.

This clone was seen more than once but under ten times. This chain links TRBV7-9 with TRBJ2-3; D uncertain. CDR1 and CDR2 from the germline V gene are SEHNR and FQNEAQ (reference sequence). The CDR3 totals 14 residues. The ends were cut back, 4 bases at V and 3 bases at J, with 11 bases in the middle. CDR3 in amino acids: CASSSQWSTDTQYF. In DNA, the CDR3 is TGTGCCAGCAGCTCCCAATGGAGTACAGATACGCAGTATTTT.

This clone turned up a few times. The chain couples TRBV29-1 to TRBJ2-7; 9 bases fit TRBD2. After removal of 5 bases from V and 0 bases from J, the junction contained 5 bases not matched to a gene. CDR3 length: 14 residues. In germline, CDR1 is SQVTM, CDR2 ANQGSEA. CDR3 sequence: CSVIGSGSSYEQYF. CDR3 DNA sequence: TGCAGCGTTATAGGTAGCGGGAGCTCCTACGAGCAGTACTTC.

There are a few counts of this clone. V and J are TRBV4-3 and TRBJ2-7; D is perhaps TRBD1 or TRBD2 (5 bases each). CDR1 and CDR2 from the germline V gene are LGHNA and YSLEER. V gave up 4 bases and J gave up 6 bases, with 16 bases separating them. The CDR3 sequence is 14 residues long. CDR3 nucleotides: TGCGCCAGCAGCCCTCCACGGGACCCGGGCGAGCAGTACTTC. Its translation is CASSPPRDPGEQYF.

The CDR3 reads CASSLVLTQYSVEAFF. Written as DNA, the CDR3 is TGTGCCAGCAGCTTGGTATTAACACAGTACTCCGTTGAAGCTTTCTTT. The genes are TRBV5-4 and TRBJ1-1; no clear D gene. Looked up from germline, CDR1 is SGHNT and CDR2 is YYREEE (reference sequence). CDR3 size: 16 residues. V lost 0 bases and J lost 7, with 19 bases in between.

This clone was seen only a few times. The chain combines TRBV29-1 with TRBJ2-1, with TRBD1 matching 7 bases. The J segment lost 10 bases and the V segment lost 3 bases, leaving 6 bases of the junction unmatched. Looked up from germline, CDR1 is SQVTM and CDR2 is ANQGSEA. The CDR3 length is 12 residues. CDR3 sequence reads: CSVDLTGVEQFF. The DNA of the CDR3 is TGCAGCGTTGATCTTACAGGGGTCGAGCAGTTCTTC.

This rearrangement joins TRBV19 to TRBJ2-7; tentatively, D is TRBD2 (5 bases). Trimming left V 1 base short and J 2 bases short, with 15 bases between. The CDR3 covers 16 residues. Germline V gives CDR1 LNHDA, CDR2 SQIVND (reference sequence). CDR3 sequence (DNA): TGTGCCAGTAGTATAGGAGGGAAGGGCCCAACCTACGAGCAGTACTTC. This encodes CASSIGGKGPTYEQYF.

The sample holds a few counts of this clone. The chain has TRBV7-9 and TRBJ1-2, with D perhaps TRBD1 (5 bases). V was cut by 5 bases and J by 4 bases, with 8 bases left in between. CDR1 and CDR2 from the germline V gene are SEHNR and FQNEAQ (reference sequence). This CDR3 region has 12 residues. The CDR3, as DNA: TGTGCCAGCAGCCCCGACAGCTATGGCTACACCTTC. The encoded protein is CASSPDSYGYTF.

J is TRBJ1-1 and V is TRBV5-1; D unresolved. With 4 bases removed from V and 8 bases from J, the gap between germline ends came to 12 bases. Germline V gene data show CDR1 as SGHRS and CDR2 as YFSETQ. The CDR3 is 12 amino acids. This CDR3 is CASSNPDLEAFF. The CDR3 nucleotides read TGCGCCAGCAGCAATCCTGACTTAGAAGCTTTCTTT.

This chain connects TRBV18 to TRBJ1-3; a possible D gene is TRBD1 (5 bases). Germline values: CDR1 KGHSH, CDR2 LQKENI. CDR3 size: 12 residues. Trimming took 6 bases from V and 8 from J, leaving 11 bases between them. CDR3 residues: CASSGRVDTIYF. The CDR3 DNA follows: TGTGCCAGCTCCGGCAGGGTTGACACCATATATTTT.

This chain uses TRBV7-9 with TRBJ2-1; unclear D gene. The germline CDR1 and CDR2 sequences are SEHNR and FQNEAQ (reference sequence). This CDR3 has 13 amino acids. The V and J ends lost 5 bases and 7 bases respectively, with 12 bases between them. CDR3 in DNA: TGTGCCAGCAGCCCCAGTCATGGGAATGAGCAGTTCTTC. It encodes CASSPSHGNEQFF.

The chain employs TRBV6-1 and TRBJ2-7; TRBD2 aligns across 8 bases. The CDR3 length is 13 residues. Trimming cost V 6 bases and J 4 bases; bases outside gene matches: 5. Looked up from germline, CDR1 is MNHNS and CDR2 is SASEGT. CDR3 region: CASSLGGGYEQYF. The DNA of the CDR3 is TGTGCCAGCAGCCTCGGGGGGGGATACGAGCAGTACTTC.

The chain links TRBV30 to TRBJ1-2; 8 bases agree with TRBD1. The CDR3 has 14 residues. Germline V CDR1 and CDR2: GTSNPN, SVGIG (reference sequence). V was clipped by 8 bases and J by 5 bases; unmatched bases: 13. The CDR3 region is CAREDQGAWYGYTF. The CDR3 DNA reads TGTGCCAGGGAAGACCAGGGGGCCTGGTATGGCTACACCTTC.

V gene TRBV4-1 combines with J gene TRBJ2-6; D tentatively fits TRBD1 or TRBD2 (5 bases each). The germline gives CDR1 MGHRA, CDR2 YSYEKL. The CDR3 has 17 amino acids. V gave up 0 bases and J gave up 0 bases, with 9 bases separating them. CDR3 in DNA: TGCGCCAGCAGCCAAGATAGGGACCGCTCTGGGGCCAACGTCCTGACTTTC. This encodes CASSQDRDRSGANVLTF.

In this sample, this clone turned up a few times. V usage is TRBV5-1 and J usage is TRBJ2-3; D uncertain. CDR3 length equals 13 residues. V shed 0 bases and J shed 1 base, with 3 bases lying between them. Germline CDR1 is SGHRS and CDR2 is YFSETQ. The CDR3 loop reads CASSLEGTDTQYF. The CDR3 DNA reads TGCGCCAGCAGCTTGGAGGGCACAGATACGCAGTATTTT. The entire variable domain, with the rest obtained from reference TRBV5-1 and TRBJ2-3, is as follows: KAGVTQTPRYLIKTRGQQVTLSCSPISGHRSVSWYQQTPGQGLQFLFEYFSETQRNKGNFPGRFSGRQFSNSRSEMNVSTLELGDSALYLCASSLEGTDTQYFGPGTRLTVL.

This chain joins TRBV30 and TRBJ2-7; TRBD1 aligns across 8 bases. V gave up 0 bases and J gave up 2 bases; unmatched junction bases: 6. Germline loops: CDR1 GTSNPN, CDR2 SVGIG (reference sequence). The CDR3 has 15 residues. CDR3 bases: TGTGCCTGGAGTGTCGGGACAGGTGGGGCCTACGAGCAGTACTTC. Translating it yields CAWSVGTGGAYEQYF.

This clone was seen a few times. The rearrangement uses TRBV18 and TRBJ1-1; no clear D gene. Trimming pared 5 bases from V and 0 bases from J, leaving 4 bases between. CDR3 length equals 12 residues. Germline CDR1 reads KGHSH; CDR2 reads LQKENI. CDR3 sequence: CASSALNTEAFF. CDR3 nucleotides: TGTGCCAGCTCAGCTTTGAACACTGAAGCTTTCTTT.

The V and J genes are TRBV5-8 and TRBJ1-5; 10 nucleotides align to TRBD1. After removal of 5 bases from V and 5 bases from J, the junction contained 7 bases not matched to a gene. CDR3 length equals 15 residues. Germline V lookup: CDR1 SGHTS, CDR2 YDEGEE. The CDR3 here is CASRAPGQGYQPQHF. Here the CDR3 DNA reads TGTGCCAGCAGGGCCCCGGGACAGGGGTATCAGCCCCAGCATTTT.

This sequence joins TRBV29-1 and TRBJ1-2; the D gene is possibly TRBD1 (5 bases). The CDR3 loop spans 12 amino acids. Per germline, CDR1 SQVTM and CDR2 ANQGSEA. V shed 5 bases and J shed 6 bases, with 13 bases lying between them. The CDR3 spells CSVSPGRDGYTF. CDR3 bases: TGCAGCGTTTCACCAGGGAGAGATGGCTACACCTTC.

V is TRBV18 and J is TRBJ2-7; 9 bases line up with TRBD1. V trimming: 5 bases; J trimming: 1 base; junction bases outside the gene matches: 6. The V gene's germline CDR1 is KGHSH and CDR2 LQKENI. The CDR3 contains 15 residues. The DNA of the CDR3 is TGTGCCAGCTCATCAGGACAGGGGCTATCCTACGAGCAGTACTTC. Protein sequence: CASSSGQGLSYEQYF.

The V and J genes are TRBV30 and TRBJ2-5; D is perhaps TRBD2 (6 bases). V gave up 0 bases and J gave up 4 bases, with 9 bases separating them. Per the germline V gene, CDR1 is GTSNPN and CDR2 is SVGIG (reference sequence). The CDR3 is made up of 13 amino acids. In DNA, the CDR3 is TGTGCCTGGAGTGTACTGGGGGGAGAGACCCAGTACTTC. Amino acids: CAWSVLGGETQYF.

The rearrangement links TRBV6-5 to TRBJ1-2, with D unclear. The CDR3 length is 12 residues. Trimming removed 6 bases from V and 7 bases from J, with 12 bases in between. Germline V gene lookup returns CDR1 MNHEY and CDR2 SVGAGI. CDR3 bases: TGTGCCAGCAGGCGTCAACTTGCTGGCTACACCTTC. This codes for CASRRQLAGYTF.

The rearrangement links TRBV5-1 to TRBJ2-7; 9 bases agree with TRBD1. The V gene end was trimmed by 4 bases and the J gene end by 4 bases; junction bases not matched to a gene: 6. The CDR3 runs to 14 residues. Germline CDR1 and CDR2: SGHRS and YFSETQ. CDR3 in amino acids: CASSAQGAGYEQYF. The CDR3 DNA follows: TGCGCCAGCAGCGCACAGGGGGCGGGGTACGAGCAGTACTTC.

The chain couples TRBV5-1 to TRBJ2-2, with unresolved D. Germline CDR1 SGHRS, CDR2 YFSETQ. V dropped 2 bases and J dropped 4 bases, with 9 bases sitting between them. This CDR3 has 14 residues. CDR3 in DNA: TGCGCCAGCAGCTTCGTGGTAGGCACCGGGGAGCTGTTTTTT. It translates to CASSFVVGTGELFF. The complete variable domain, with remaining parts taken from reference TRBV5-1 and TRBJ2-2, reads KAGVTQTPRYLIKTRGQQVTLSCSPISGHRSVSWYQQTPGQGLQFLFEYFSETQRNKGNFPGRFSGRQFSNSRSEMNVSTLELGDSALYLCASSFVVGTGELFFGEGSRLTVL.